This T cell receptor beta chain was identified in a study of monozygotic twins with inflammatory bowel disease. Study observations and caveats: Among IBD patients, TCRbeta diversity (inverse Simpson) was lower than in healthy co-twins.

Total RNA, at roughly 3,700 ng, went into every TCR library. TCRdb re-called the 5' RACE reads, yielding one record per CDR3 amino acid sequence without DNA. Its listing shows about 160,000 distinct CDR3 sequences. A note on this clonotype: Its antigen is currently unknown.

The specimen sequenced was blood. This TCR came from a human donor with ulcerative colitis or Crohn's disease, or a healthy co-twin of an affected twin (not recorded which).

CDR3 in amino acids: CASSLGTPYEQYF. The J gene is TRBJ2-7, the V gene TRBV12-3 or TRBV12-4. The CDR3 has 13 residues.